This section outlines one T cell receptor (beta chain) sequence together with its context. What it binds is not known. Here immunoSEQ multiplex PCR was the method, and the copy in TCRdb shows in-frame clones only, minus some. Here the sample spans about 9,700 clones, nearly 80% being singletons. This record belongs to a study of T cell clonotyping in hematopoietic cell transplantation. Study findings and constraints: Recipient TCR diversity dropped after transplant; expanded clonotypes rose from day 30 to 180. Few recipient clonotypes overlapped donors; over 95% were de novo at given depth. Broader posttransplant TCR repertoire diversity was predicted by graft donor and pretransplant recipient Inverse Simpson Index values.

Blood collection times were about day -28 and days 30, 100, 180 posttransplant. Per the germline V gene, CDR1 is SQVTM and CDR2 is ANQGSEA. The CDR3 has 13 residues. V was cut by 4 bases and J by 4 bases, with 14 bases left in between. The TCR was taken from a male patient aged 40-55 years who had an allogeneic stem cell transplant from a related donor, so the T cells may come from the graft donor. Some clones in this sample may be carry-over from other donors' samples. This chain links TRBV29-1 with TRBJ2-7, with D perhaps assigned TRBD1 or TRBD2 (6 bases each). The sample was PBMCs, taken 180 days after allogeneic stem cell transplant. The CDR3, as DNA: TGCAGCGTTGGGTCGGGGGCCGTATACGAGCAGTACTTC. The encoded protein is CSVGSGAVYEQYF.